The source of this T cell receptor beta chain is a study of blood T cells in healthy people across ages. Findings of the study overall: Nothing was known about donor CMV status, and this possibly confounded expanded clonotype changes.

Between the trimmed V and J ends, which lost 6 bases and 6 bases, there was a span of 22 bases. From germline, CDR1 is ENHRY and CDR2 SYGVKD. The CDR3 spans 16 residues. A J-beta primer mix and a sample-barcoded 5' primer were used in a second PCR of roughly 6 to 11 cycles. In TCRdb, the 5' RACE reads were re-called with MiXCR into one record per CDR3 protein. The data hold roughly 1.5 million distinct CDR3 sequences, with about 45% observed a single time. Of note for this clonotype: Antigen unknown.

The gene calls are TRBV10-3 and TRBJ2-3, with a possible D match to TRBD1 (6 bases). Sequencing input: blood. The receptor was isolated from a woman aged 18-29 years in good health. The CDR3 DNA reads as TGTGCCATCAGGGAGAACACAGGGTTGGGGACGGATACGCAGTATTTT. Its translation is CAIRENTGLGTDTQYF.